This TCR beta chain was observed in a study of long-term antiretroviral therapy in people with HIV. Study results and caveats: Patients on ART gained diversity, which nonetheless stayed below transplant donor controls. Controls had broader CDR3 length ranges than HIV repertoires did. Clones that had undergone expansion before ART prevailed in the repertoire throughout all time points.

Notes on this clone: The antigen remains unidentified.

There are 14 residues in the CDR3. The V segment lost 5 bases and the J segment 5 bases; nucleotides outside the gene matches: 6. The germline gives CDR1 WSHSY, CDR2 SAAADI. Runs used v3.0 of the immunoSEQ assay and were done at survey level. Generated by immunoSEQ multiplex PCR, the TCRdb table keeps only in-frame clones and is missing some. The repertoire has about 21,000 clones, 70% to 90% of them found once; the top ten carry about 3.5%. United States facilities provided treatment to all participants with HIV. Sequenced material: unsorted PBMCs, taken 2.3 years after starting antiretroviral therapy. This TCR derives from a man aged 55 to 70 with HIV. The chain has TRBV10-2 and TRBJ2-5, with 9 nucleotides matching TRBD1. The DNA of the CDR3 is TGCGCCAGCAGTCCTACAGGGGGCGTGGAGACCCAGTACTTC. Its protein is CASSPTGGVETQYF.